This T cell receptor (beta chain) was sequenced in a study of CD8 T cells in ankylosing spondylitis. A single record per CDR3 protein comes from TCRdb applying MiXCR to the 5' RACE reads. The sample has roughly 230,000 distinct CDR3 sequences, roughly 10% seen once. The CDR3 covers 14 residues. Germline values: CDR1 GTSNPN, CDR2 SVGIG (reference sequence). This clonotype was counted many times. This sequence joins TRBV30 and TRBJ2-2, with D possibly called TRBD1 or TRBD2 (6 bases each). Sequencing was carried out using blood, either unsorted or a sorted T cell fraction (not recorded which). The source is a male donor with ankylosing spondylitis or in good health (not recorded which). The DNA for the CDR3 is TGTGCTTGGGGGGCGGACGCGAACACCGGGGAGCTGTTTTTT. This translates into CAWGADANTGELFF.